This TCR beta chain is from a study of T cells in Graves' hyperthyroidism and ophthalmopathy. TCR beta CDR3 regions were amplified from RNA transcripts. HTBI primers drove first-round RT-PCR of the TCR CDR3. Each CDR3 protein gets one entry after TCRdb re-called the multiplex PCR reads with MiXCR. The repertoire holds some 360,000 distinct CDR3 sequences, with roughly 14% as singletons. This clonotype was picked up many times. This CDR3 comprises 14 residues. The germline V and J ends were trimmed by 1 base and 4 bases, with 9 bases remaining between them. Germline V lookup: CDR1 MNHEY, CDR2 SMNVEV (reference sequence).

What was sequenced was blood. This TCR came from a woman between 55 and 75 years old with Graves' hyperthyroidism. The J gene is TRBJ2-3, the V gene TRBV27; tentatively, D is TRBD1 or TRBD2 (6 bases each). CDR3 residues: CASSLYGGADTQYF. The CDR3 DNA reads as TGTGCCAGCAGTTTATACGGGGGCGCAGATACGCAGTATTTT.